A few counts support the clone carrying this T cell receptor (beta chain). This sample is part of a study of blood T cell repertoires in COVID-19. Study summary: Some COVID-19 samples were acute and others convalescent; all came from the United States, Italy and Spain. PBMCs, B-cell-depleted T cells, or T cells were the source of the cDNA or gDNA that made up the material.

Per the original data handling: Researchers report that nucleated cell counts were estimated from reference gene primer amplification. The protocol was immunoSEQ multiplex PCR, while the TCRdb copy is restricted to in-frame clones and leaves out a portion. V and J calls and clone size come straight from that table; D and trimming were deduced from the DNA. The sample lists around 190,000 clones; about 85% were seen once. The CDR3 contains 13 residues. Germline V gene sequence: CDR1 GTSNPN, CDR2 SVGIG (reference sequence). V gave up 0 bases and J gave up 3 bases, with 8 bases separating them. The V gene is TRBV30, the J gene TRBJ1-2; D is ambiguous. This clonotype was sampled from a woman between 40 and 55 years old in a cohort exposed to, infected with or recovered from COVID-19 (not recorded which). The sample was PBMCs or T cells enriched from blood (not recorded which). The DNA of the CDR3 is TGTGCCTGGAGTGTAGCCAGCGACTATGGCTACACCTTC. Translating gives CAWSVASDYGYTF.